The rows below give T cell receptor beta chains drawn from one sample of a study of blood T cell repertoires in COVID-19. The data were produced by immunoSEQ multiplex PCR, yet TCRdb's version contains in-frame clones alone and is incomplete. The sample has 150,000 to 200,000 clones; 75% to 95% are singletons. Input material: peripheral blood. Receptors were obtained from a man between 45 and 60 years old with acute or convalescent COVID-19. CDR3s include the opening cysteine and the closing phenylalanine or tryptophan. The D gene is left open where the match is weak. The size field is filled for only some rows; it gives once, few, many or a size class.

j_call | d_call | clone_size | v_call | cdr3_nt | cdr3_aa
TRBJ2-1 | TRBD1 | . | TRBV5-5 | TGTGCCAGCTTTGAGGACAGGGCCTTTTACAATGAGCAGTTCTTC | CASFEDRAFYNEQFF
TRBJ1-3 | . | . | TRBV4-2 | TGTGCCAGCAGCCAAGAGACAGGAAGCTCTGGAAACACCATATATTTT | CASSQETGSSGNTIYF
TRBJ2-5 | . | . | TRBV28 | TGTGCCAGCAGTTTTCGGAGAACGGGGGCCCAGTACTTC | CASSFRRTGAQYF
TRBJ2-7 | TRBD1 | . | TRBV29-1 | TGCAGCGTTGATCCAGGGGGCGCGGACGAGCAGTACTTC | CSVDPGGADEQYF
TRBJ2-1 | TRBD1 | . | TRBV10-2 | TGCGCCAGCAGCCAAAGTCCCGGGACAGGGAATGAGCAGTTCTTC | CASSQSPGTGNEQFF
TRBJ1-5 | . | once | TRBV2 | TGTGCCAGCAGTGGGTCGGGGGATCAGCCCCAGCATTTT | CASSGSGDQPQHF
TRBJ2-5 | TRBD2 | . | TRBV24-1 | TGTGCCACCAGTGATTTGCAGGGGACTAGCGGGAGGGTTTCGGAGACCCAGTACTTC | CATSDLQGTSGRVSETQYF
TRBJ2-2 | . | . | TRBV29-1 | TGCAGCGTGGGAGAAGGGTGGTCCGGGGAGCTGTTTTTT | CSVGEGWSGELFF
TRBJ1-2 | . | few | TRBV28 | TGTGCCAGCAGTGTATTTAAGGCAGCCAGGGCTTATGGCTACACCTTC | CASSVFKAARAYGYTF
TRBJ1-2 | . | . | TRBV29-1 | TGCAGCGTTGAAGTTCAGCAGGGAGGGGGTGGCTACACCTTC | CSVEVQQGGGGYTF
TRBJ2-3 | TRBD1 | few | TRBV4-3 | TGCGCCAGCAGCCAAAACAGGGGGAACACAGATACGCAGTATTTT | CASSQNRGNTDTQYF
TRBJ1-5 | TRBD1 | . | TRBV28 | TGTGCCAGCAGTTTTCCCCATGGACAGGTTGCCGATCAGCCCCAGCATTTT | CASSFPHGQVADQPQHF
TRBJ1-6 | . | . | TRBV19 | TGTGCCAGTAGTATAGGTACAGAAAATTCACCCCTCCACTTT | CASSIGTENSPLHF
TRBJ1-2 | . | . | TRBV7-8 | TGTGCCAGCAGCTTAGTCGCCGGGACAAGCTATGGCTACACCTTC | CASSLVAGTSYGYTF
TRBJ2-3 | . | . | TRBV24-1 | TGTGCCACCAGTGCAACAGATACGCAGTATTTT | CATSATDTQYF
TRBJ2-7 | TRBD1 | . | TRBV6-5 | TGTGCCAGCACCGCAGGGGGAACCTACGAGCAGTACTTC | CASTAGGTYEQYF
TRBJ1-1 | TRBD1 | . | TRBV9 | TGTGCCAGCAGCGTAAGACCGTCCGGGACAGAACCTACTCTGAACACTGAAGCTTTCTTT | CASSVRPSGTEPTLNTEAFF
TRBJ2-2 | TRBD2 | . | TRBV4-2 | TGTGCCAGCAGCCTCCTCGGACTAGCCATGAGGGGCACCGGGGAGCTGTTTTTT | CASSLLGLAMRGTGELFF
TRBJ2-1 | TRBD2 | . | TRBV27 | TGTGCCAGCAGTTTTAGTAGCGGGGATTACAATGAGCAGTTCTTC | CASSFSSGDYNEQFF
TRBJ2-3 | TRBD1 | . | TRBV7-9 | TGTGCCAGCAGAACAACAGGGGCAGATACGCAGTATTTT | CASRTTGADTQYF
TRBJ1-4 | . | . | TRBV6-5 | TGTGCCAGCAGTCCCCGGACAGCCCCTAATGAAAAACTGTTTTTT | CASSPRTAPNEKLFF
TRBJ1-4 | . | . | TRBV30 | TGTGCCTGGAGACAGGGAATTGAAAAACTGTTTTTT | CAWRQGIEKLFF
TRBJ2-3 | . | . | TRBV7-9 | TGTGCCAGCAGCCGCTCCCGGGTTCAGAAAGGAACAGATACGCAGTATTTT | CASSRSRVQKGTDTQYF
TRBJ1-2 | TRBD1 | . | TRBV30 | TGTGCCTGGGCCTCTGCAAAGGACAGGGGGCATCTATCTGACTATGGCTACACCTTC | CAWASAKDRGHLSDYGYTF
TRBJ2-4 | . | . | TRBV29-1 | TGCAGCGTCACCAAAACGGACAGAACGCTAGCCAAAAACATTCAGTACTTC | CSVTKTDRTLAKNIQYF
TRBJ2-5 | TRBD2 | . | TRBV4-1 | TGCGCCAGCAGCCAACTACCCAGGACTAGCGGGAGTTGGGAGACCCAGTACTTC | CASSQLPRTSGSWETQYF
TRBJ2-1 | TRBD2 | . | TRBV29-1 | TGCAGCGTTGAAGATCCTAGCGGGAGGAAATATGAGCAGTTCTTC | CSVEDPSGRKYEQFF
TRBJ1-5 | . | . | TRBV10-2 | TGCGCCAGCACCGAGGGTCAGGGGTCGGGTCAGCCCCAGCATTTT | CASTEGQGSGQPQHF
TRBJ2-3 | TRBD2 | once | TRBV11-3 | TGTGCCAGCAGCTTGGGACTAGCGGGTGGCGGGCAGTATTTT | CASSLGLAGGGQYF
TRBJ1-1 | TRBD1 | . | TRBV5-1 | TGCGCCAGCAGGTCACAATCTAGGACAGGGGGGCCCATGAACACTGAAGCTTTCTTT | CASRSQSRTGGPMNTEAFF
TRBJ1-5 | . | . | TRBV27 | TGTGCCAGCGGGAAGCGGGGGGCGAGGGGTCAGCCCCAGCATTTT | CASGKRGARGQPQHF
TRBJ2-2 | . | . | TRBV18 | TGTGCCAGCTCACCGCCCGGGGGACCGGAGACCGGGGAGCTGTTTTTT | CASSPPGGPETGELFF
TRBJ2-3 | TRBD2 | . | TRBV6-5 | TGTGCCAGCATACGGCGCGGGAGAGGCACAGATACGCAGTATTTT | CASIRRGRGTDTQYF
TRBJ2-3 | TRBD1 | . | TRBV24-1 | TGTGCCACCAGCGACCCAGGGGGTAGCACAGATACGCAGTATTTT | CATSDPGGSTDTQYF
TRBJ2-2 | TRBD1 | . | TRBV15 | TGTGCCACCAGCAGAGAGCAGGGGGCTTCCGGGGAGCTGTTTTTT | CATSREQGASGELFF
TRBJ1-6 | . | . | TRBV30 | TGTGCCTGGAATCTTGGCATCAGAAATTCACCCCTCCACTTT | CAWNLGIRNSPLHF
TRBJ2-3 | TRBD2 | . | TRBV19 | TGTGCCAGTAGTTCACTACTAGCGGGAGGAGTAGATACGCAGTATTTT | CASSSLLAGGVDTQYF
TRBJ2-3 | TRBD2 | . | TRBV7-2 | TGTGCCAGCAGCTTAGCAGTTGCGGGGGGAGGCACAGATACGCAGTATTTT | CASSLAVAGGGTDTQYF
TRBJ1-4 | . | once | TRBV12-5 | TGTGCTAGTGGTTTAACCGAGGGCTCAACTAATGAAAAACTGTTTTTT | CASGLTEGSTNEKLFF
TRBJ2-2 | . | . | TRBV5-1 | TGCGCCAGCAGCTTGGGCCGACACACTAACACCGGGGAGCTGTTTTTT | CASSLGRHTNTGELFF
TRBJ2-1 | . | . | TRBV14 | TGTGCCAGCAGCCAAGATAGGTGGGCGGGCAATGAGCAGTTCTTC | CASSQDRWAGNEQFF
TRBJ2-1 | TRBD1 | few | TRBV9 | TGTGCCAGCAGCGTAGTAGGGGGCCGGTACAATGAGCAGTTCTTC | CASSVVGGRYNEQFF
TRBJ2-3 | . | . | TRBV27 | TGTGCCAGCAGTTTAGCAGGCTCAGATACGCAGTATTTT | CASSLAGSDTQYF
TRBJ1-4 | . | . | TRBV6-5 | TGTGCCAGCGAGGGCCCCAGCTATAATGAAAAACTGTTTTTT | CASEGPSYNEKLFF